The rows below give T cell receptor beta chains drawn from one sample of a study of cytomegalovirus exposure and HLA in healthy donors. The assay was immunoSEQ multiplex PCR, and TCRdb's table has in-frame clones only and misses some. Of about 130,000 clones in the sample, roughly nine tenths were seen once. Sequencing was performed on PBMCs. Every receptor here comes from a woman under 30 in good health and CMV-seronegative. Each CDR3 is given with its conserved first and last residue.

len	v_gene	j_gene	CDR3aa
15	TRBV21-1	TRBJ2-5	CASSEIRGQKETQYF
15	TRBV5-6	TRBJ2-3	CASSLWGLAGGTQYF
12	TRBV6-1	TRBJ1-1	CASTQAGTEAFF
16	TRBV4-3	TRBJ2-7	CASSQAYPGPPYEQYF
14	TRBV6-1	TRBJ2-2	CASSRDSSIGELFF
13	TRBV6-5	TRBJ2-1	CASSLGSGDEQFF
15	TRBV28	TRBJ1-4	CASSLGTAGGEKLFF
13	TRBV29-1	TRBJ1-5	CSVAQVPNQPQHF
15	TRBV28	TRBJ1-5	CASSLDRGRVEPQHF
15	TRBV28	TRBJ2-7	CASSSSGTPSREQYF
13	TRBV27	TRBJ1-1	CAIGTGVGTEAFF
16	TRBV7-8	TRBJ2-7	CASSASRAGGSYEQYF
15	TRBV5-4	TRBJ2-5	CASSLASGPQETQYF
12	TRBV30	TRBJ2-1	CAWRGGGNEQFF
13	TRBV2	TRBJ2-7	CASMSSGRYEQYF
16	TRBV29-1	TRBJ2-3	CSVGTPGNLNADTQYF